The 16 T cell receptor beta chains presented below share a single source sample, sequenced in a study of blood T cells in healthy people across ages. A second PCR of roughly 6 to 12 cycles used a sample-barcoded 5' primer and a J-beta primer mix. TCRdb re-called the 5' RACE reads through MiXCR, storing one row per CDR3 protein. This table has 920,000 or so distinct CDR3 sequences, around 45% appearing once. Sequencing used blood. The receptors originated from a woman aged 60-75 years in good health.

This clonotype came up a few times. The chain combines TRBV27 with TRBJ2-5; 10 positions agree with TRBD2. V shed 3 bases, J shed 5 bases, and the junction held 6 bases outside the gene matches. The CDR3 extends over 15 amino acids. The germline CDR1 and CDR2 sequences are MNHEY and SMNVEV (reference sequence). As DNA, the CDR3 is TGTGCCAGCAGTTTTTGGCTAGCGGGAGTGGAGACCCAGTACTTC. This encodes CASSFWLAGVETQYF.

This chain joins TRBV12-3 or TRBV12-4 and TRBJ2-4, with D perhaps TRBD2 (5 bases). V lost 2 bases to trimming and J lost 3 bases, with 11 bases between them. The CDR3 sequence is 15 residues long. In DNA, the CDR3 is TGTGCCAGCAGTTTAAGTGGGAGCGTCAAAAACATTCAGTACTTC. Its protein is CASSLSGSVKNIQYF.

This clonotype was seen more than once but under ten times. Its ends do not fully match the called genes, so a read error is possible. The CDR3 DNA follows: TGTGCCAGCAGTTTTTTGGGCAAGCAGCCCCAGCATTTT. It specifies CASSFLGKQPQHF. V is TRBV27 and J is TRBJ1-5; D is undetermined. The CDR3 is 13 residues long. Germline CDR1 MNHEY, CDR2 SMNVEV (reference sequence).

The rearrangement links TRBV20-1 to TRBJ2-7; 13 nucleotides line up with TRBD2. Germline CDR1 reads DFQATT; CDR2 reads SNEGSKA (reference sequence). J lost 5 bases, V lost 3 bases, and 4 bases had no gene match. This CDR3 is 14 amino acids long. The CDR3 DNA reads TGCAGTGCTAGGGGACTAGCGGGATTTGACGAGCAGTACTTC. Protein: CSARGLAGFDEQYF.

This clonotype was seen ten or more times. The chain joins TRBV12-3 or TRBV12-4 to TRBJ2-5, with D perhaps TRBD2 (6 bases). The V and J ends lost 1 base and 4 bases respectively, with 13 bases between them. The CDR3 covers 15 residues. CDR3 sequence reads: CASSLGGGIGETQYF. DNA for the CDR3: TGTGCCAGCAGTTTAGGGGGCGGGATTGGAGAGACCCAGTACTTC.

In its sample, this clonotype was seen a few times. Written as DNA, the CDR3 is TGCAGTGCTGGAGGACAGTCCCACGAGCAGTACTTC. This sequence encodes CSAGGQSHEQYF. The chain links TRBV20-1 to TRBJ2-7; a possible D gene is TRBD1 (6 bases). The germline V and J ends were trimmed by 5 bases and 5 bases, with 13 bases remaining between them. Germline V gene data show CDR1 as DFQATT and CDR2 as SNEGSKA (reference sequence). CDR3 length: 12 residues.

The chain employs TRBV10-3 and TRBJ2-3; no clear D. Germline assignment: CDR1 ENHRY and CDR2 SYGVKD. The CDR3 runs 17 residues. Deletions cut 3 bases from V and 4 bases from J, with 20 bases between. CDR3 DNA sequence: TGTGCCATCAGTGAACGTCCGGGCTCCGTCGGGCCAGATACGCAGTATTTT. It codes for CAISERPGSVGPDTQYF.

This chain joins TRBV9 and TRBJ2-1; tentative D call: TRBD1 (6 bases). Per germline, CDR1 SGDLS and CDR2 YYNGEE. The CDR3 length is 15 residues. The ends were cut back, 0 bases at V and 2 bases at J, with 9 bases in the middle. The CDR3 here is CASSVAGAAYNEQFF. The DNA for the CDR3 is TGTGCCAGCAGCGTAGCAGGGGCGGCCTACAATGAGCAGTTCTTC.

The chain employs TRBV25-1 and TRBJ2-3, with 14 bases that match TRBD2. CDR1 is MGHDK, CDR2 SYGVNS, per germline. V lost 1 base and J lost 1; bases outside the gene matches: 7. CDR3 length: 19 amino acids. DNA of the CDR3: TGTGCCAGCAGTGAATCCGGGACTAGCGGGAGAGTGGGCACAGATACGCAGTATTTT. It encodes CASSESGTSGRVGTDTQYF.

The V and J genes are TRBV9 and TRBJ2-1; D is unresolved. The CDR3 is 12 residues long. The V gene lost 0 bases and the J gene lost 6 bases, with 4 bases spanning the gap. The germline V gene encodes CDR1 SGDLS and CDR2 YYNGEE. CDR3 residues: CASSVAGNEQFF. CDR3 coding DNA: TGTGCCAGCAGCGTAGCGGGCAATGAGCAGTTCTTC.

This rearrangement joins TRBV20-1 to TRBJ2-3; D call uncertain. Per germline, CDR1 DFQATT and CDR2 SNEGSKA (reference sequence). CDR3 length equals 15 residues. V lost 0 bases, J lost 0 bases, and 10 bases lay in between. CDR3 amino acids: CSARDLLVSTDTQYF. As DNA, the CDR3 is TGCAGTGCTAGAGATCTACTGGTTAGCACAGATACGCAGTATTTT.

The sample holds a few counts of this clonotype. The chain combines TRBV7-6 with TRBJ2-5; D gene uncertain. Germline V gene sequence: CDR1 SGHVS, CDR2 FNYEAQ. V lost 1 base to trimming and J lost 5 bases, with 11 bases between them. This CDR3 has 14 residues. CDR3 residues: CASSLGAQSETQYF. CDR3 coding DNA: TGTGCCAGCAGCTTAGGGGCCCAGTCGGAGACCCAGTACTTC.

On this clonotype: One junction end does not reproduce the germline sequence, and a read error may be involved. The chain combines TRBV30 with TRBJ1-6; 7 nucleotides line up with TRBD1. This CDR3 has 15 residues. CDR1 and CDR2 from the germline V gene are GTSNPN and SVGIG (reference sequence). The CDR3 sequence is CAWRAGTAGNSPPHF. The DNA of the CDR3 is TGTGCCTGGAGAGCTGGGACAGCGGGAAATTCACCCCCCCACTTT.

This sequence joins TRBV27 and TRBJ2-3; TRBD1 matches 10 bases. The CDR3 spans 15 residues. Germline V CDR1 and CDR2: MNHEY, SMNVEV (reference sequence). The CDR3 region has the DNA TGTGTCATCGACCCGGGACAGGGGATCCCAGATACGCAGTATTTT. Its translation: CVIDPGQGIPDTQYF.

This chain connects TRBV20-1 to TRBJ2-1; D unresolved. The J call may be wrong; the DNA end is better matched by TRBJ2-7. The germline V gene encodes CDR1 DFQATT and CDR2 SNEGSKA (reference sequence). This CDR3 contains 16 residues. The CDR3 is CSARRSRSRNYNEQYF. DNA for the CDR3: TGCAGTGCTAGGAGGTCGAGGAGCCGGAACTACAATGAGCAGTACTTC.

This clonotype has more than one count but fewer than ten. The CDR3 DNA follows: TGCAGTGCTAGAGACAGGCCAGTTAACTATGGCTACACCTTC. As protein: CSARDRPVNYGYTF. The chain links TRBV20-1 to TRBJ1-2; D remains unclear. This CDR3 has 14 residues. V lost 0 bases and J 1 base, leaving 9 bases between the germline ends. Germline values: CDR1 DFQATT, CDR2 SNEGSKA (reference sequence).